This entry is about one TCR beta chain. The antigen is undetermined. V was trimmed by 5 bases and J by 6 bases, leaving 5 bases between them. Germline V CDR1 and CDR2: MNHEY, SVGAGI. This CDR3 has 11 amino acids. This sample is part of a study of T-cell reconstitution after alpha-beta-depleted transplantation in children. Study conclusions and caveats: Where alpha-beta T cells came from about two months after transplant was reportedly several hundred expanded graft clones. Hyperexpanded clones declined; after one year, newly produced T cells mostly supplied diversity.

The library targeted TCRbeta and was prepared with unique molecular identifiers. Each CDR3 protein gets one entry after TCRdb re-called the PCR reads with MiXCR. The sample lists fewer than 550,000 distinct CDR3 sequences; more than 9.5% were seen once. The starting material was PBMCs, mostly from graft donor cells, obtained 180 days after TCRalphabeta/CD19-depleted stem cell transplant. This TCR derives from a female patient aged 2-9 years who had a stem cell transplant for aplastic anemia, so the T cells may come from the graft donor. The chain joins TRBV6-5 to TRBJ2-1, with D uncertain. For the CDR3, the DNA is TGTGCCAGCAGTACCTTCAATGAGCAGTTCTTC. Its translation: CASSTFNEQFF.